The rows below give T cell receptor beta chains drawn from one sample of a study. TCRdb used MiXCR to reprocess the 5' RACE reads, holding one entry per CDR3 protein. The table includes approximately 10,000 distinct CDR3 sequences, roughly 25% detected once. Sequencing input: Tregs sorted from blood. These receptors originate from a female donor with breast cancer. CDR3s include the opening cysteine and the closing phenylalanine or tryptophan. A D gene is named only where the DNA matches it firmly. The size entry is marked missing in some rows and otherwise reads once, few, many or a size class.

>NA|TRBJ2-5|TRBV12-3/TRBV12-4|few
CASSESETQYF
TGTGCCAGCAGTGAGTCGGAGACCCAGTACTTC
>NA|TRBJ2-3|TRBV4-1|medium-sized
CASSQVDRLTDTQYF
TGCGCCAGCAGCCAAGTCGACCGACTCACAGATACGCAGTATTTT
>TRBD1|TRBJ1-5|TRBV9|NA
CASSETGDQPQHF
TGTGCCAGCAGCGAAACAGGGGATCAGCCCCAGCATTTT
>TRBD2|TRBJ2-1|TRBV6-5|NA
CANSPPPGLAGGGEQFF
TGTGCCAACAGCCCTCCCCCAGGACTAGCGGGCGGAGGTGAGCAGTTCTTC
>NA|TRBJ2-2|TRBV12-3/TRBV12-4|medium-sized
CAIAPTDKDNGELFF
TGTGCCATCGCCCCGACGGACAAAGACAACGGGGAGCTGTTTTTT
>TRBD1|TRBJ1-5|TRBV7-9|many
CASSPGTGDQPQHF
TGTGCCAGCAGCCCGGGGACAGGGGATCAGCCCCAGCATTTT
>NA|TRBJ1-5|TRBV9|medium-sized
CASSVTGLFNQPQHF
TGTGCCAGCAGCGTTACAGGGCTATTCAATCAGCCCCAGCATTTT
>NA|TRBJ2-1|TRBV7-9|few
CASSFVHGDEQFF
TGTGCCAGCAGCTTTGTTCATGGAGATGAGCAGTTCTTC
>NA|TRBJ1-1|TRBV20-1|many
CSAPRATNTEAFF
TGCAGTGCCCCGCGGGCAACGAACACTGAAGCTTTCTTT
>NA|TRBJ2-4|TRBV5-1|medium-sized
CASSPGFGGKNIQYF
TGCGCCAGCAGCCCGGGGTTCGGAGGAAAAAACATTCAGTACTTC
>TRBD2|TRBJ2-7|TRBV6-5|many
CASSFAGGPYEQYF
TGTGCCAGCAGTTTCGCGGGAGGGCCCTACGAGCAGTACTTC
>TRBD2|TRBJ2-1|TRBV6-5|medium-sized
CASKGSGSGEQFF
TGTGCCAGTAAGGGTAGCGGGAGCGGGGAGCAGTTCTTC
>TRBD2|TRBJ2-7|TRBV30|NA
CAWSRLAGAYEQYF
TGTGCCTGGAGTAGACTAGCGGGGGCCTACGAGCAGTACTTC
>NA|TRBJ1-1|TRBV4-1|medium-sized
CASSQDLALGRGEAFF
TGCGCCAGCAGCCAAGACCTTGCACTTGGGCGCGGGGAGGCTTTCTTT
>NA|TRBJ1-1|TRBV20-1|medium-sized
CSARDGGMNTEAFF
TGCAGTGCTAGAGATGGGGGGATGAACACTGAAGCTTTCTTT
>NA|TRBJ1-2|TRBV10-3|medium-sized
CAISESNALNYGYTF
TGTGCCATCAGTGAGTCGAATGCGCTGAACTATGGCTACACCTTC
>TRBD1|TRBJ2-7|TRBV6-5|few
CASSYDRGEYEQYF
TGTGCCAGCAGTTATGACAGGGGGGAATACGAGCAGTACTTC
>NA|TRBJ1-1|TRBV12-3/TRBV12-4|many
CASSFSLGDTEAFF
TGTGCCAGCAGTTTCTCTTTGGGGGACACTGAAGCTTTCTTT
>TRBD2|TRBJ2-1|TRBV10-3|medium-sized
CAISRLAGYNEQFF
TGTGCCATCAGCCGACTAGCGGGTTACAATGAGCAGTTCTTC
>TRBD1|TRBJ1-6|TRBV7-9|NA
CASSLVQGVTPLHF
TGTGCCAGCAGCTTAGTCCAGGGGGTGACACCCCTCCACTTT
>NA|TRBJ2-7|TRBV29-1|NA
CSVRLGSYEQYF
TGCAGCGTTCGCCTTGGCTCCTACGAGCAGTACTTC
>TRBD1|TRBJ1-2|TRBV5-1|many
CASSSDGTDPRGYTF
TGCGCCAGCAGCTCGGATGGGACAGACCCGCGCGGCTACACCTTC
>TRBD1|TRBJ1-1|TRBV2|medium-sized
CAEKTGGTGGFW
TGTGCCGAGAAGACCGGCGGGACAGGGGGCTTTTGG
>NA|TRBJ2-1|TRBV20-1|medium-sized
CSARDLGGSSQFF
TGCAGTGCTAGAGATCTTGGAGGGAGTTCTCAGTTCTTC
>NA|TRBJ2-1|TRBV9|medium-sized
CASSVVGSSYNEQFF
TGTGCCAGCAGCGTAGTCGGGAGCTCCTACAATGAGCAGTTCTTC
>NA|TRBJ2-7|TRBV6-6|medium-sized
CASSSRTETYEQYF
TGTGCCAGCAGTTCCAGGACAGAGACCTACGAGCAGTACTTC
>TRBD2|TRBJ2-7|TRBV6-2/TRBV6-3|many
CASSPSGAGVYEQYF
TGTGCCAGCAGTCCCAGTGGAGCGGGAGTTTACGAGCAGTACTTC
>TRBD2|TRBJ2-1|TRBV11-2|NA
CASSLGGTSSYNEQFF
TGTGCCAGCAGCTTAGGGGGGACTAGCAGTTACAATGAGCAGTTCTTC
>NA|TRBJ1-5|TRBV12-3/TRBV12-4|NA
CASSRAGPLSSQPQHF
TGTGCCAGCAGTCGAGCGGGGCCCCTTAGCAGTCAGCCCCAGCATTTT
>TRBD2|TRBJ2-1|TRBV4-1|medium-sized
CASSHPGTSGNNEQFF
TGCGCCAGCAGCCACCCTGGGACTAGCGGAAACAATGAGCAGTTCTTC
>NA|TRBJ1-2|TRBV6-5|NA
CASSYTRTGNTF
TGTGCCAGCAGTTACACCAGGACTGGAAACACCTTC
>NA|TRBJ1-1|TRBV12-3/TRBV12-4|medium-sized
CASAASGTLNTEAFF
TGTGCCAGCGCCGCATCCGGGACTCTGAACACTGAAGCTTTCTTT
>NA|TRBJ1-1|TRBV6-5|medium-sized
CASRHSDTEAFF
TGTGCCAGCCGTCACTCGGACACTGAAGCTTTCTTT
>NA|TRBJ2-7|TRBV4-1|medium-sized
CASSQARGYEQYF
TGCGCCAGCAGCCAAGCCCGGGGCTACGAGCAGTACTTC
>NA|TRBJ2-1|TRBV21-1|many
CASSKRIAGVPYNEQFF
TGTGCCAGCAGCAAGCGAATAGCGGGAGTCCCCTACAATGAGCAGTTCTTC
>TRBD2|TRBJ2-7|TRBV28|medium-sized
CASSFQMTSGSYEQYF
TGTGCCAGCAGTTTCCAGATGACTAGCGGGAGTTACGAGCAGTACTTC
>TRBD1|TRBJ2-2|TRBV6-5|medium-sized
CASRNYRGEAGELFF
TGTGCCAGCAGGAACTACAGGGGGGAGGCCGGGGAGCTGTTTTTT
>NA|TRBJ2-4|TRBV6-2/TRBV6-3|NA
CASSNTVSKNIQYF
TGTGCCAGCAGTAACACAGTATCCAAAAACATTCAGTACTTC
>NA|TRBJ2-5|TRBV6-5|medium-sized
CASSYGSLGETQYF
TGTGCCAGCAGTTACGGGTCCCTGGGGGAGACCCAGTACTTC
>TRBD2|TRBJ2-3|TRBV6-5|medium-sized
CASSYGLAGPTDTQYF
TGTGCCAGCAGTTACGGACTAGCGGGACCCACAGATACGCAGTATTTT
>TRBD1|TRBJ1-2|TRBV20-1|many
CSASTGTNYGYTF
TGCAGTGCCTCGACAGGGACTAACTATGGCTACACCTTC
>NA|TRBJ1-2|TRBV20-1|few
CSASGGTSNGYTF
TGCAGTGCTAGTGGAGGGACTAGTAATGGCTACACCTTC
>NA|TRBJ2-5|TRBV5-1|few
CASSLAGNQETQYF
TGCGCCAGCAGCTTGGCTGGGAACCAAGAGACCCAGTACTTC
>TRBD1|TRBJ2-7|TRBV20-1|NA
CSATGQGSYEQYF
TGCAGTGCAACGGGACAGGGCTCCTACGAGCAGTACTTC
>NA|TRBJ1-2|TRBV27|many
CASKMSSNYGYTF
TGTGCCAGCAAGATGTCCAGCAACTATGGCTACACCTTC
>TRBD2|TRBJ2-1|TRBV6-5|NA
CASSYSPGLAVEPCNEQFF
TGTGCCAGCAGTTACTCTCCGGGACTAGCGGTTGAACCTTGCAACGAGCAGTTCTTC
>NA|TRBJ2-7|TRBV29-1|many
CSGTGTNSYEQYF
TGCAGCGGCACCGGGACCAACTCCTACGAGCAGTACTTC
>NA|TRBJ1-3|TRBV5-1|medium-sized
CASRIGNTIYF
TGCGCCAGCAGAATCGGAAACACCATATATTTT